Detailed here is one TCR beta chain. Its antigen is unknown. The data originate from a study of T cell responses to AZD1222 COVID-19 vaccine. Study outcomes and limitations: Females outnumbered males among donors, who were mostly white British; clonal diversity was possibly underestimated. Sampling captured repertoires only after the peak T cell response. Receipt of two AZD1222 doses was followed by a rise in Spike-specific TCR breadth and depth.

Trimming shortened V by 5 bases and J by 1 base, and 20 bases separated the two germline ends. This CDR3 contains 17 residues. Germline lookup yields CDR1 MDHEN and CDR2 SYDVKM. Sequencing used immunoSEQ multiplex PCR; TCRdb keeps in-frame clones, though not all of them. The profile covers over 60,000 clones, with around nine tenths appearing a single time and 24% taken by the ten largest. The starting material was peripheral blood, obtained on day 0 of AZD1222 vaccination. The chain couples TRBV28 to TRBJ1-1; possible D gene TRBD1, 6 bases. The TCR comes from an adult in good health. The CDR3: CASSPQRGFSGNTEAFF. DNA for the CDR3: TGTGCCAGCAGTCCGCAGAGGGGGTTCAGTGGGAACACTGAAGCTTTCTTT.